One sample yielded the 9 T cell receptor beta chains listed below, sequenced in a study of blood T cell repertoires in COVID-19. Repertoires were generated with immunoSEQ multiplex PCR, while TCRdb's copy carries only in-frame clones and drops some. The sample carries approximately 150,000 clones, 85% recorded once. Sequencing was performed on peripheral blood. The receptors stem from a woman of 80 years or more with COVID-19, enrolled during active disease.

The V and J genes are TRBV5-8 and TRBJ2-4; 10 nucleotides align to TRBD2. The J segment lost 0 bases and the V segment lost 1 base, leaving 1 base of the junction unmatched. Germline V gives CDR1 SGHTS, CDR2 YDEGEE. The length of the CDR3 is 16 residues. The CDR3 spells CASSLTSGVAKNIQYF. CDR3 DNA: TGTGCCAGCAGCTTGACTAGCGGGGTAGCCAAAAACATTCAGTACTTC.

V gene TRBV5-6 combines with J gene TRBJ1-5; D not resolved. The V end was cut by 1 base, the J end by 0 bases, with 8 bases between. This CDR3 is 15 amino acids long. The germline V gene encodes CDR1 SGHDT and CDR2 YYEEEE. The CDR3 sequence: CASSLFGFSNQPQHF. CDR3 nucleotides: TGTGCCAGCAGCTTGTTCGGGTTTAGCAATCAGCCCCAGCATTTT.

This clone has just a few counts. Other DNA sequences within the sample encode an identical CDR3. The CDR3 protein is CASSLGQGADTIYF. CDR3 sequence (DNA): TGCGCCAGCAGCTTGGGTCAGGGGGCTGACACCATATATTTT. The chain recombines TRBV5-1 with TRBJ1-3; 8 bases are a match to TRBD1. The germline V gene encodes CDR1 SGHRS and CDR2 YFSETQ. Germline trimming cut 0 bases from V and 8 bases from J; bases unmatched to any gene: 4. This CDR3 is 14 amino acids long.

The chain uses TRBV11-2 and TRBJ1-1; D may be TRBD1 (5 bases). Germline V lookup: CDR1 SGHAT, CDR2 FQNNGV. The CDR3 contains 15 residues. The V and J ends lost 2 bases and 4 bases respectively, with 14 bases between them. The DNA of the CDR3 is TGTGCCAGCAGCTTAAATGGGGCGGTTGGCACTGAAGCTTTCTTT. Amino acids: CASSLNGAVGTEAFF.

The V call is TRBV3-1 (or the pseudogene TRBV3-2), the J call TRBJ1-1; unclear D gene. V lost 7 bases to trimming and J lost 1 base, with 10 bases between them. CDR1 is LGHDT and CDR2 is YNNKEL in the germline V gene (reference sequence). CDR3 size: 13 residues. CDR3 residues: CASTVGGNTEAFF. In nucleotides, the CDR3 is TGTGCCAGCACGGTAGGCGGGAACACTGAAGCTTTCTTT.

V usage is TRBV19 and J usage is TRBJ1-1, with no clear D. The length of the CDR3 is 13 residues. V was trimmed by 5 bases and J by 5 bases, leaving 12 bases between them. Germline assignment: CDR1 LNHDA and CDR2 SQIVND (reference sequence). This chain's CDR3 is CASSEPLRTEAFF. The CDR3 DNA is TGTGCCAGTAGTGAACCGCTGAGGACTGAAGCTTTCTTT.

This clone was counted between two and nine times. The J gene is TRBJ2-5, the V gene TRBV18, with D tentatively TRBD2 (5 bases). With 3 bases removed from V and 1 base from J, the gap between germline ends came to 18 bases. The CDR3 totals 17 residues. Germline assignment: CDR1 KGHSH and CDR2 LQKENI. The CDR3 sequence is CASSPLASFVVQETQYF. The CDR3 DNA follows: TGTGCCAGCTCACCTCTAGCTAGTTTCGTCGTCCAAGAGACCCAGTACTTC. Supplemented by reference TRBV18 and TRBJ2-5, the full variable domain reads NAGVMQNPRHLVRRRGQEARLRCSPMKGHSHVYWYRQLPEEGLKFMVYLQKENIIDESGMPKERFSAEFPKEGPSILRIQQVVRGDSAAYFCASSPLASFVVQETQYFGPGTRLLVL.

This chain joins TRBV3-1 (or the pseudogene TRBV3-2) and TRBJ2-1; 11 bases map to TRBD2. With V trimmed by 3 bases and J by 4 bases, 2 bases remained unmatched. The germline CDR1 and CDR2 sequences are LGHDT and YNNKEL (reference sequence). CDR3 length: 15 residues. The DNA of the CDR3 is TGTGCCAGCAGCCACCGACTAGCGGGGTACAATGAGCAGTTCTTC. Residues: CASSHRLAGYNEQFF.

This clone was found a few times. This chain uses TRBV28 with TRBJ2-1; D unresolved. The germline V gene encodes CDR1 MDHEN and CDR2 SYDVKM. CDR3 length equals 11 residues. Deletions cut 5 bases from V and 7 bases from J, with 6 bases between. The CDR3 sequence: CASSVRNEQFF. For the CDR3, the DNA is TGTGCCAGCAGTGTGCGTAATGAGCAGTTCTTC.